This T cell receptor beta chain comes out of a study of human T cells and chemical hapten exposure. Study in general: Small discrepancies in pooled library volume mainly accounted for the varying TCR yields per sample.

Regarding the study as a whole: The study found that DPC sensitization did not change TCRs above 1 in 1000 frequency.

In the library, unique molecular identifiers were attached to individual cDNA molecules. Per the study methods: A per-sample median of around 100,000 TCRs was observed, with counts ranging from roughly 23,224 to 700,000. TCRdb used MiXCR to reprocess the RACE reads, holding one entry per CDR3 protein. The V and J calls were determined by TCRdb, not by the authors. The sample includes under 45,000 distinct CDR3 sequences, about 5.5% of them seen just once. Per the germline V gene, CDR1 is MDHEN and CDR2 is SYDVKM. CDR3 length: 18 amino acids. The V end was cut by 1 base, the J end by 6 bases, with 24 bases between. Sample time point: healthy volunteer bleed at 6 weeks. Total RNA came from unfractionated whole blood. This clonotype was recorded a few times. No antigen is known for it.

The sequence derives from a human donor in good health. Some clones in this sample may be carry-over from other donors' samples. V is TRBV28 and J is TRBJ1-2; the D is unclear. The specimen sequenced was whole blood. The CDR3: CASSLFPPQAVSIDGYTF. For the CDR3, the DNA is TGTGCCAGCAGTTTATTCCCCCCCCAGGCAGTTTCCATCGATGGCTACACCTTC.